One sample yielded the 9 T cell receptor beta chains listed below, sequenced in a study of blood T cell repertoires in COVID-19. The protocol was immunoSEQ multiplex PCR, while the TCRdb copy is restricted to in-frame clones and leaves out a portion. Of around 100,000 clones in the sample, 65% to 85% were seen once. Sequenced material: peripheral blood. The receptors shown here come from a woman between 65 and 79 years old with acute or convalescent COVID-19.

V is TRBV6-5 and J is TRBJ2-3, with 8 bases lining up with TRBD2. CDR1 is MNHEY, CDR2 SVGAGI, per germline. Germline trimming cut 6 bases from V and 4 bases from J; bases unmatched to any gene: 9. CDR3 length: 15 residues. The CDR3 loop is CASRKYGLASDTQYF. The CDR3 DNA reads as TGTGCCAGCAGAAAGTACGGACTAGCTTCAGATACGCAGTATTTT.

The DNA for the CDR3 is TGTGCCAGTAGTATATTCGCGGGCACTGAAGCTTTCTTT. It translates to CASSIFAGTEAFF. The genes are TRBV19 and TRBJ1-1, with no clear D. Germline lookup yields CDR1 LNHDA and CDR2 SQIVND (reference sequence). V shed 2 bases and J shed 4 bases, with 8 bases lying between them. This CDR3 region has 13 residues. Using reference TRBV19 and TRBJ1-1 for the parts outside the CDR3, the full variable domain is DGGITQSPKYLFRKEGQNVTLSCEQNLNHDAMYWYRQDPGQGLRLIYYSQIVNDFQKGDIAEGYSVSREKKESFPLTVTSAQKNPTAFYLCASSIFAGTEAFFGQGTRLTVV.

This clone occurred once. CDR3 in amino acids: CASRTSRGYTGELFF. CDR3 coding DNA: TGTGCCAGCAGGACCAGCAGGGGGTATACCGGGGAGCTGTTTTTT. The rearrangement uses TRBV3-1 (or the pseudogene TRBV3-2) and TRBJ2-2, with 7 positions matching TRBD1. The CDR3 runs 15 residues. CDR1 is LGHDT, CDR2 YNNKEL, per germline (reference sequence). The J segment lost 5 bases and the V segment lost 6 bases, leaving 9 bases of the junction unmatched.

The J gene is TRBJ1-1, the V gene TRBV5-6, with D maybe TRBD1 (6 bases). Germline V gene data show CDR1 as SGHDT and CDR2 as YYEEEE. V dropped 4 bases and J dropped 5 bases, with 18 bases sitting between them. The CDR3 length is 15 residues. CDR3 coding DNA: TGTGCCAGCAGCCCCCCTTGGGGGCGCGGGACTGAAGCTTTCTTT. This codes for CASSPPWGRGTEAFF.

This clone came up a few times. The chain combines TRBV11-1 with TRBJ2-1; 10 positions agree with TRBD2. Germline lookup yields CDR1 SGHAT and CDR2 FQDESV (reference sequence). This CDR3 region has 14 residues. The junction had 4 bases not matched to a gene; V was cut back by 5 bases and J by 6 bases. CDR3 bases: TGTGCCAGCAGCCGCGGACTAGCGGCCAATGAGCAGTTCTTC. Its protein product is CASSRGLAANEQFF.

The chain joins TRBV6-5 to TRBJ2-1; 11 bases are a match to TRBD2. Trimming took 6 bases from V and 6 from J; bases not matched to a gene: 4. This CDR3 has 14 residues. Germline V lookup: CDR1 MNHEY, CDR2 SVGAGI. The CDR3 here is CASSATSGGNEQFF. The DNA for the CDR3 is TGTGCCAGCAGCGCAACTAGCGGGGGCAATGAGCAGTTCTTC.

The V gene is TRBV28, the J gene TRBJ1-2; TRBD1 matches at 12 bases. The V segment lost 6 bases and the J segment 8 bases; nucleotides outside the gene matches: 16. CDR1 and CDR2 from the germline V gene are MDHEN and SYDVKM. The CDR3 is 17 residues long. CDR3 protein: CASSHLRPGQGAKGYTF. The CDR3 nucleotides are TGTGCCAGCAGCCACCTTCGACCGGGACAGGGGGCAAAAGGCTACACCTTC.

The sample holds a few counts of this clone. The chain employs TRBV27 and TRBJ2-7; D possibly corresponds to TRBD1 (5 bases). Germline CDR1 is MNHEY and CDR2 is SMNVEV (reference sequence). The CDR3 covers 14 residues. V was trimmed by 3 bases and J by 3 bases, leaving 12 bases between them. The CDR3 region has the DNA TGTGCCAGCAGTTTCGGCAGGGTTAACTACGAGCAGTACTTC. It yields the protein CASSFGRVNYEQYF.

CDR3 sequence (DNA): TGCGCCAGCAGCCTAACTAGGGCGGGGTACGAGCAGTACTTC. Translated: CASSLTRAGYEQYF. The chain carries TRBV5-1 and TRBJ2-7, with D tentatively TRBD2 (6 bases). This CDR3 spans 14 amino acids. V lost 4 bases to trimming and J lost 4 bases, with 15 bases between them. Germline V lookup: CDR1 SGHRS, CDR2 YFSETQ.